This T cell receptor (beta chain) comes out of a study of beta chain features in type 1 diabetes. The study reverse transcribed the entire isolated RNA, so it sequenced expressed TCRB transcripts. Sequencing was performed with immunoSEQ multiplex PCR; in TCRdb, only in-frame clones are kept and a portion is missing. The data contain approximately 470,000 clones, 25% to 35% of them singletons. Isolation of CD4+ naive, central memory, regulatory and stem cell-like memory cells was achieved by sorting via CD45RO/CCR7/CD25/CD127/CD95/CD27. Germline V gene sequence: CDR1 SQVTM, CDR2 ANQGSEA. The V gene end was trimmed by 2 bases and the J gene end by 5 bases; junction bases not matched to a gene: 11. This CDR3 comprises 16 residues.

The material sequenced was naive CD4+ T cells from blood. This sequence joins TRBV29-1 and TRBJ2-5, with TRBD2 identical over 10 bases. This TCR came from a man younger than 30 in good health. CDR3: CSVERDASGSGETQYF. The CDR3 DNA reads TGCAGCGTTGAAAGAGACGCTAGCGGGAGTGGGGAGACCCAGTACTTC.